This T cell receptor (beta chain) was sequenced for a study of early T cells in non-severe SARS-CoV-2 infection. Broader study findings: Matching results from VDJdb favored anti-spike CD8 responses, leaving private and CD4 specificities undetected.

Trimming took 2 bases from V and 1 from J, leaving 11 bases between them. This CDR3 has 15 amino acids. From germline, CDR1 is SGDLS and CDR2 YYNGEE. This clonotype was detected many times. Its specificity is unknown. As part of library construction, unique molecular identifiers were attached to individual cDNA molecules. TCRdb reprocessed the 5' RACE reads via MiXCR and lists one record per CDR3 protein. The data contain 25,000 to 35,000 distinct CDR3 sequences, around 7% of them singletons. The chain links TRBV9 to TRBJ2-3, with D possibly TRBD2 on 5 matching bases. Input material: whole blood. The TCR originated in an adult who was a healthcare worker with PCR-confirmed SARS-CoV-2 infection or an uninfected control (not recorded which). This CDR3 reads CASSVLISGTDTQYF. The CDR3 bases are TGTGCCAGCAGCGTCCTAATTAGCGGCACAGATACGCAGTATTTT.